This passage covers 32 T cell receptor beta chains from one sample sequenced in a study of blood T cell repertoires in COVID-19. The repertoire was sequenced with immunoSEQ multiplex PCR; TCRdb's copy has only in-frame clones and lacks some. The sample has approximately 76,000 clones; around 85% are singletons. The source material was peripheral blood. The source of these receptors is a woman older than 75 with active or convalescent COVID-19.

The CDR3 protein is CATSRSRGTAKNIQYF. The CDR3 DNA is TGTGCCACCAGCAGATCCCGCGGGACGGCCAAAAACATTCAGTACTTC. V usage is TRBV15 and J usage is TRBJ2-4, with D possibly being TRBD2 (6 bases). The CDR3 contains 16 residues. Per germline, CDR1 LNHNV and CDR2 YYDKDF (reference sequence). Trimming removed 2 bases at V and 1 base at J, with 12 bases between.

This chain connects TRBV9 to TRBJ2-5, with TRBD2 matching 10 bases. The CDR3 loop spans 16 amino acids. V trimming: 1 base; J trimming: 2 bases; junction bases outside the gene matches: 5. Germline loops: CDR1 SGDLS, CDR2 YYNGEE. The CDR3 DNA is TGTGCCAGCAGCGTATTCGCTAGCGGGGGTCAAGAGACCCAGTACTTC. Residues: CASSVFASGGQETQYF.

This chain links TRBV18 with TRBJ2-3; 7 bases agree with TRBD2. Germline CDR1 reads KGHSH; CDR2 reads LQKENI. Trimming at V came to 3 bases and at J to 10 bases, leaving 4 bases not matched to a gene. This CDR3 comprises 12 residues. CDR3 nucleotide sequence: TGTGCCAGCTCACCTGGGACTATTCCGCAGTATTTT. It codes for CASSPGTIPQYF.

The V gene is TRBV7-2, the J gene TRBJ2-7; D unresolved. Trimming took off 6 bases at V and 3 bases at J, with 6 bases between the two ends. The CDR3 loop spans 11 amino acids. The germline gives CDR1 SGHTA, CDR2 FQGNSA. CDR3 protein: CASRRGYEQYF. CDR3 coding DNA: TGTGCCAGCAGGAGAGGCTACGAGCAGTACTTC.

The V gene is TRBV24-1, the J gene TRBJ1-6; 7 positions agree with TRBD1. Germline V CDR1 and CDR2: KGHDR, SFDVKD. The CDR3 length is 14 residues. V lost 5 bases and J lost 7; bases outside the gene matches: 4. The CDR3 DNA follows: TGTGCCACCAGTGGCAGACAGGGAAATTCACCCCTCCACTTT. Translating it yields CATSGRQGNSPLHF.

V is TRBV6-5 and J is TRBJ1-3; D perhaps matches TRBD1 (5 bases). V lost 11 bases, J lost 2 bases, and 16 bases lay in between. CDR3 length: 14 residues. CDR1 is MNHEY and CDR2 is SVGAGI in the germline V gene. Here the CDR3 reads CASGRDPTGNTIYF. The CDR3 DNA reads as TGTGCCTCCGGGAGGGACCCCACTGGAAACACCATATATTTT.

The chain is built from TRBV16 and TRBJ2-7; tentative D call: TRBD1 (6 bases). V dropped 3 bases and J dropped 3 bases, with 6 bases sitting between them. CDR1 and CDR2 (germline): KGHSY, FQNENV. The CDR3 contains 12 residues. CDR3 nucleotide sequence: TGTGCCAGCAGCCAGGACAGCTACGAGCAGTACTTC. Encoded protein: CASSQDSYEQYF.

The chain carries TRBV7-9 and TRBJ1-1; no clear D gene. V was clipped by 2 bases and J by 3 bases, with 10 bases between them. Germline V gives CDR1 SEHNR, CDR2 FQNEAQ (reference sequence). This CDR3 has 14 residues. The CDR3 DNA sequence: TGTGCCAGCAGCTTAAAAGCCGGAGACACTGAAGCTTTCTTT. This translates into CASSLKAGDTEAFF.

The chain links TRBV6-2 or TRBV6-3 to TRBJ2-5, with 7 nucleotides matching TRBD1. Germline loops: CDR1 MNHEY, CDR2 SVGEGT. This CDR3 comprises 14 residues. The trim removed 2 bases at V and 4 bases at J, leaving 4 bases unmatched. The CDR3 region is CASSYEQGPETQYF. The CDR3 nucleotides are TGTGCCAGCAGTTACGAACAGGGGCCAGAGACCCAGTACTTC.

This rearrangement joins TRBV6-5 to TRBJ2-7; the D gene is possibly TRBD2 (5 bases). The CDR3 runs to 12 residues. Germline CDR1 MNHEY, CDR2 SVGAGI. The V end was cut by 7 bases, the J end by 3 bases, with 10 bases between. The DNA of the CDR3 is TGTGCCAGCACGGGGAGCTTCTACGAGCAGTACTTC. Its translation is CASTGSFYEQYF.

This clone was counted once. V and J are TRBV27 and TRBJ1-1; D not certain. Between the trimmed V and J ends, which lost 6 bases and 10 bases, there was a span of 12 bases. Germline CDR1 reads MNHEY; CDR2 reads SMNVEV (reference sequence). This CDR3 comprises 11 residues. CDR3: CASSRRVGAFF. The CDR3 coding sequence is TGTGCCAGCAGCCGCCGGGTTGGAGCTTTCTTT.

The rearrangement joins TRBV5-3 to TRBJ1-1; 9 bases agree with TRBD1. TRBV5-3 is annotated as an ORF whose role is uncertain. CDR3 size: 14 residues. The J segment lost 3 bases and the V segment lost 4 bases, leaving 4 bases of the junction unmatched. The CDR3 here is CARSHRDRDTEAFF. Written as DNA, the CDR3 is TGTGCCAGAAGCCACCGGGACAGGGACACTGAAGCTTTCTTT.

The chain recombines TRBV2 with TRBJ1-2; D is uncertain. The CDR3 length is 14 residues. Germline CDR1 reads SNHLY; CDR2 reads FYNNEI. Between the trimmed V and J ends, which lost 7 bases and 8 bases, there was a span of 20 bases. The CDR3 here is CASMRFLLGRGYTF. As DNA, the CDR3 is TGTGCCAGCATGAGGTTTCTGCTCGGTCGGGGCTACACCTTC.

J is TRBJ1-2 and V is TRBV6-5, with D hard to call. Per the germline V gene, CDR1 is MNHEY and CDR2 is SVGAGI. The length of the CDR3 is 10 residues. Trimming cost V 6 bases and J 8 bases, with 7 bases left between them. CDR3 amino acids: CASREYGYTF. DNA of the CDR3: TGTGCCAGCAGAGAGTACGGCTACACCTTC.

The gene calls are TRBV7-6 and TRBJ2-5, with 12 bases that match TRBD2. Germline values: CDR1 SGHVS, CDR2 FNYEAQ. CDR3 length: 16 amino acids. V was clipped by 5 bases and J by 2 bases; unmatched bases: 6. DNA for the CDR3: TGTGCCAGCAGCCTCCGGACTAGCGGGGTTCAAGAGACCCAGTACTTC. Its protein product is CASSLRTSGVQETQYF.

The chain carries TRBV30 and TRBJ1-3; D gene ambiguous. The CDR3 runs to 13 residues. Per germline, CDR1 GTSNPN and CDR2 SVGIG (reference sequence). V lost 5 bases and J lost 0, with 8 bases in between. Here the CDR3 reads CAWDNGSGNTIYF. The DNA of the CDR3 is TGTGCCTGGGACAATGGCTCTGGAAACACCATATATTTT.

The CDR3 DNA sequence: TGTGCCAGCAGCTTGGCCGGGACTAGCGGGGGTCAAGAGACCCAGTACTTC. It is translated as CASSLAGTSGGQETQYF. The rearrangement uses TRBV5-6 and TRBJ2-5; 14 bases are a match to TRBD2. V was pared by 0 bases and J by 2 bases, with 3 bases of the junction left unmatched. CDR1 is SGHDT and CDR2 is YYEEEE in the germline V gene. The CDR3 extends over 17 amino acids.

The chain has TRBV6-5 and TRBJ2-7; maybe TRBD1 (6 bases). CDR1 MNHEY and CDR2 SVGAGI come from the germline V gene. CDR3 length: 15 amino acids. Trimming removed 5 bases from V and 2 bases from J, with 16 bases in between. CDR3 region: CASSPREGGPYEQYF. CDR3 nucleotides: TGTGCCAGCAGTCCAAGGGAAGGGGGACCCTACGAGCAGTACTTC.

This clone was detected a few times. This sequence joins TRBV4-1 and TRBJ1-4, with D perhaps TRBD1 (6 bases). The CDR3 has 14 amino acids. Per the germline V gene, CDR1 is MGHRA and CDR2 is YSYEKL. V lost 3 bases, J lost 4 bases, and 9 bases lay in between. In nucleotides, the CDR3 is TGCGCCAGCAGCCAGACAGGCGGTAATGAAAAACTGTTTTTT. It translates to CASSQTGGNEKLFF.

This chain uses TRBV6-2 or TRBV6-3 with TRBJ1-2; possible D gene TRBD1, 5 bases. In germline, CDR1 is MNHEY, CDR2 SVGEGT. With 1 base removed from V and 6 bases from J, the gap between germline ends came to 12 bases. CDR3 length equals 14 residues. The CDR3 loop reads CASSYYQGAHGYTF. CDR3 sequence (DNA): TGTGCCAGCAGTTACTATCAGGGTGCCCATGGCTACACCTTC.

The rearrangement uses TRBV2 and TRBJ2-1; the match to TRBD1 covers 9 bases. Germline-derived CDR1 and CDR2 are SNHLY and FYNNEI. J was trimmed by 7 bases and V by 5 bases; bases with no gene match: 6. There are 14 residues in the CDR3. CDR3 protein: CASSIQGAWNEQFF. CDR3 DNA: TGTGCCAGCAGTATACAGGGGGCTTGGAATGAGCAGTTCTTC. Looking up the rest from reference TRBV2 and TRBJ2-1 gives the full variable domain: EPEVTQTPSHQVTQMGQEVILRCVPISNHLYFYWYRQILGQKVEFLVSFYNNEISEKSEIFDDQFSVERPDGSNFTLKIRSTKLEDSAMYFCASSIQGAWNEQFFGPGTRLTVL.

CDR3 sequence reads: CASSDIHRGAGELFF. The CDR3 DNA reads as TGTGCCAGCAGTGATATACACAGGGGCGCCGGGGAGCTGTTTTTT. The chain joins TRBV6-1 to TRBJ2-2; 7 bases are shared with TRBD1. The V and J ends lost 3 bases and 6 bases, in that order; junction bases with no gene match: 7. Germline V gene sequence: CDR1 MNHNS, CDR2 SASEGT. This CDR3 is 15 amino acids long.

The gene calls are TRBV27 and TRBJ2-1, with D uncertain. Trimming took off 2 bases at V and 5 bases at J, with 7 bases between the two ends. Germline assignment: CDR1 MNHEY and CDR2 SMNVEV (reference sequence). This CDR3 is built from 13 residues. CDR3 DNA sequence: TGTGCCAGCAGTTTACACAGAGACAATGAGCAGTTCTTC. Encoded protein: CASSLHRDNEQFF.

The rearrangement joins TRBV28 to TRBJ1-5; D ambiguous. Germline CDR1 MDHEN, CDR2 SYDVKM. The V and J ends lost 2 bases and 0 bases respectively, with 8 bases between them. The CDR3 covers 15 residues. CDR3 bases: TGTGCCAGCAGTTTAGCACATTATAGCAATCAGCCCCAGCATTTT. This codes for CASSLAHYSNQPQHF. Using reference TRBV28 and TRBJ1-5 for the parts outside the CDR3, the full variable domain is DVKVTQSSRYLVKRTGEKVFLECVQDMDHENMFWYRQDPGLGLRLIYFSYDVKMKEKGDIPEGYSVSREKKERFSLILESASTNQTSMYLCASSLAHYSNQPQHFGDGTRLSIL.

This rearrangement joins TRBV6-4 to TRBJ1-1; 9 bases match TRBD1. The CDR3 runs 14 residues. Looked up from germline, CDR1 is MRHNA and CDR2 is SNTAGT. The V and J ends lost 10 bases and 2 bases, in that order; junction bases with no gene match: 8. The CDR3 DNA reads TGTGCCAAACCACAGGGGGCGGGAAACACTGAAGCTTTCTTT. It yields the protein CAKPQGAGNTEAFF.

The gene calls are TRBV18 and TRBJ1-2, with 8 bases aligning to TRBD1. The CDR3 totals 15 residues. Germline CDR1 and CDR2: KGHSH and LQKENI. The V and J ends lost 2 bases and 8 bases, in that order; junction bases with no gene match: 10. CDR3 bases: TGTGCCAGCTCACCAGGGGTGGACAGGGCCGGCGGCTACACCTTC. It yields the protein CASSPGVDRAGGYTF.

J is TRBJ1-5 and V is TRBV10-3; D uncertain. The CDR3 is 12 amino acids. Germline V gene lookup returns CDR1 ENHRY and CDR2 SYGVKD. Between the trimmed V and J ends, which lost 5 bases and 5 bases, there was a span of 7 bases. DNA for the CDR3: TGTGCCATCAGTTCCGAGCATCAGCCCCAGCATTTT. It yields the protein CAISSEHQPQHF.

In regard to this clone: One end of the junction does not line up with germline, which may come from a read error. The chain has TRBV18 and TRBJ2-1, with 7 bases fitting TRBD2. From germline, CDR1 is KGHSH and CDR2 LQKENI. The CDR3 runs to 15 residues. Here the CDR3 DNA reads TGTGCCAGCTCATCACCGGTGACTAGCACGAATGAGCAGTTCTTC. Encoded protein: CASSSPVTSTNEQFF.

This clone has only one observation. This chain links TRBV9 with TRBJ2-2, with 10 bases lining up with TRBD2. The V segment lost 3 bases and the J segment 6 bases; nucleotides outside the gene matches: 5. The CDR3 runs 15 residues. CDR1 and CDR2 from the germline V gene are SGDLS and YYNGEE. The CDR3 DNA follows: TGTGCCAGCAGCGAGAGCGGGGGGGCCCCCGGGGAGCTGTTTTTT. Translating it yields CASSESGGAPGELFF.

The sample holds one count of this clone. The chain has TRBV11-2 and TRBJ2-3, with D perhaps TRBD2 (5 bases). Germline CDR1 and CDR2: SGHAT and FQNNGV. Trimming stripped 4 bases from V and 0 bases from J, with 8 bases between. The CDR3 contains 14 residues. CDR3 residues: CASSSRTSTDTQYF. CDR3 DNA: TGTGCCAGCAGCTCCAGGACTAGCACAGATACGCAGTATTTT.

This rearrangement joins TRBV10-2 to TRBJ2-3; D is unresolved. The CDR3 is 14 amino acids. The V and J ends lost 8 bases and 2 bases respectively, with 14 bases between them. Germline V gene sequence: CDR1 WSHSY, CDR2 SAAADI. This CDR3 reads CASRVALSTDTQYF. CDR3 sequence (DNA): TGCGCCAGCCGGGTCGCCCTTTCCACAGATACGCAGTATTTT.

This chain links TRBV27 with TRBJ1-4; D possibly corresponds to TRBD1 (5 bases). V was trimmed by 6 bases and J by 7 bases, leaving 15 bases between them. Per germline, CDR1 MNHEY and CDR2 SMNVEV (reference sequence). CDR3 size: 14 residues. The DNA of the CDR3 is TGTGCCAGCAGACTAAGGGGATTCGGTGAAAAACTGTTTTTT. Residues: CASRLRGFGEKLFF.